This T cell receptor beta chain was recovered during a study of blood T cell repertoires in COVID-19. The table came from immunoSEQ multiplex PCR; TCRdb's copy has only in-frame clones and leaves some out. The sample has fewer than 200,000 clones, roughly four fifths seen once. Trimming took 2 bases from V and 6 from J; bases not matched to a gene: 8. This CDR3 comprises 15 residues. The V gene's germline CDR1 is SGHDN and CDR2 FVKESK. The chain is built from TRBV14 and TRBJ1-1, with TRBD1 identical over 8 bases. The sample consisted of peripheral blood. This receptor was taken from a woman of 80 years or more with acute or convalescent COVID-19. The CDR3 is CASSQPRTGRSEAFF. The CDR3 DNA reads TGTGCCAGCAGCCAACCCAGGACAGGGAGGTCTGAAGCTTTCTTT.